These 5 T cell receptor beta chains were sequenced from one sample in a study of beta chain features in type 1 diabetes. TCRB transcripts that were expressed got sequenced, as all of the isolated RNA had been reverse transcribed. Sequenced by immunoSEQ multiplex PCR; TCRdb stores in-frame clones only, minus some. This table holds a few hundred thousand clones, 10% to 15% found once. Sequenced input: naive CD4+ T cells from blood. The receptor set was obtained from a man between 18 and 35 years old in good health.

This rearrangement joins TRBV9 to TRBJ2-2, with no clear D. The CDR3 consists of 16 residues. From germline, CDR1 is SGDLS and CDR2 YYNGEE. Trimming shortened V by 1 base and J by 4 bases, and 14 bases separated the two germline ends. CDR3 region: CASSVSPSGRTGELFF. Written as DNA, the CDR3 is TGTGCCAGCAGCGTAAGTCCGTCTGGGCGCACCGGGGAGCTGTTTTTT.

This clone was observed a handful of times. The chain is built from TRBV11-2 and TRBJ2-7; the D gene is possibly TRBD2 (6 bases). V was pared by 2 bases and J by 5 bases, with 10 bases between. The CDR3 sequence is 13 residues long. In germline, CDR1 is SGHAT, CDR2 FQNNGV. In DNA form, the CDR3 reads TGTGCCAGCAGCTTACCTAGCGTAGACGAGCAGTACTTC. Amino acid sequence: CASSLPSVDEQYF. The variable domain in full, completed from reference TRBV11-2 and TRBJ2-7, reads EAGVAQSPRYKIIEKRQSVAFWCNPISGHATLYWYQQILGQGPKLLIQFQNNGVVDDSQLPKDRFSAERLKGVDSTLKIQPAKLEDSAVYLCASSLPSVDEQYFGPGTRLTVT.

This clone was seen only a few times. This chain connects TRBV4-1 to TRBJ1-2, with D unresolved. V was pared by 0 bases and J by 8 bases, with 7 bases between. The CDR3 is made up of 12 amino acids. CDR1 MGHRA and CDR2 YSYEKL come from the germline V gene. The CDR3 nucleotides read TGCGCCAGCAGCCAAGAGTGGGAGGGCTACACCTTC. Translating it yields CASSQEWEGYTF.

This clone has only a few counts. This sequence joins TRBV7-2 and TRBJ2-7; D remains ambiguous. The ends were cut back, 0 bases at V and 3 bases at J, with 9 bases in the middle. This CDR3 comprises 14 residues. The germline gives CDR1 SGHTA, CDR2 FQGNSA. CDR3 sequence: CASSLATANYEQYF. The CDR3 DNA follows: TGTGCCAGCAGCTTAGCCACAGCAAACTACGAGCAGTACTTC.

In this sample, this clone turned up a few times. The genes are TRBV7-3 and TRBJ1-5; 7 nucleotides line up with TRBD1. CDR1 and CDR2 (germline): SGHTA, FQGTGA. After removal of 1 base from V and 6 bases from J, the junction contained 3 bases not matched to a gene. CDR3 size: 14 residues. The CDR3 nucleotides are TGTGCCAGCAGCTTAAGAGGGGGCGGTCAGCCCCAGCATTTT. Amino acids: CASSLRGGGQPQHF.